The 29 T cell receptor beta chains presented below share a single source sample, sequenced in a study of blood T cell repertoires in COVID-19. The protocol was immunoSEQ multiplex PCR, while the TCRdb copy is restricted to in-frame clones and leaves out a portion. The table shows 72,000 or so clones, with 75% to 90% occurring only once. The sample comprised peripheral blood. Every receptor here comes from a woman older than 75 with active or convalescent COVID-19.

This chain joins TRBV19 and TRBJ1-4, with TRBD1 matching 9 bases. The V segment lost 10 bases and the J segment 3 bases; nucleotides outside the gene matches: 6. CDR3 size: 14 residues. Germline V CDR1 and CDR2: LNHDA, SQIVND (reference sequence). The CDR3 DNA sequence: TGTGCCACCCGCCGGGACAGGGCTAATGAAAAACTGTTTTTT. Its translation: CATRRDRANEKLFF.

The J gene is TRBJ2-1, the V gene TRBV30; D remains ambiguous. The CDR3 runs to 18 residues. Trimming shortened V by 2 bases and J by 0 bases, and 20 bases separated the two germline ends. Germline V gene data show CDR1 as GTSNPN and CDR2 as SVGIG (reference sequence). CDR3 sequence: CAWSKRLGGMSSYNEQFF. The DNA for the CDR3 is TGTGCCTGGAGTAAGCGTCTCGGCGGAATGAGCTCCTACAATGAGCAGTTCTTC.

The V call is TRBV30, the J call TRBJ1-1; D is perhaps TRBD1 (5 bases). There are 19 residues in the CDR3. V lost 2 bases, J lost 0 bases, and 25 bases lay in between. Per germline, CDR1 GTSNPN and CDR2 SVGIG (reference sequence). Written as DNA, the CDR3 is TGTGCCTGGAGTAAGACCGTATTAAAGGGGATGTCTATGAACACTGAAGCTTTCTTT. As protein: CAWSKTVLKGMSMNTEAFF.

V and J are TRBV3-1 (or the pseudogene TRBV3-2) and TRBJ2-3; 9 bases match TRBD1. There are 17 residues in the CDR3. Per the germline V gene, CDR1 is LGHDT and CDR2 is YNNKEL (reference sequence). V gave up 0 bases and J gave up 0 bases; unmatched junction bases: 4. Here the CDR3 reads CASSQDIGTGSTDTQYF. The CDR3 DNA sequence: TGTGCCAGCAGCCAAGACATCGGGACAGGGAGCACAGATACGCAGTATTTT.

This clone occurred a few times. The rearrangement joins TRBV6-2 or TRBV6-3 to TRBJ1-5; D not certain. V was pared by 3 bases and J by 6 bases, with 15 bases between. Germline-derived CDR1 and CDR2 are MNHEY and SVGEGT. This CDR3 contains 15 residues. In nucleotides, the CDR3 is TGTGCCAGCAGTTATCTGGACTCGACGGGTCAGCCCCAGCATTTT. Encoded protein: CASSYLDSTGQPQHF.

This clone came up many times. The CDR3 sequence: CASRGDTVEAFF. CDR3 nucleotide sequence: TGTGCCAGCAGAGGGGATACAGTTGAAGCTTTCTTT. This chain joins TRBV2 and TRBJ1-1, with D perhaps matching TRBD1 (5 bases). Germline lookup yields CDR1 SNHLY and CDR2 FYNNEI. V was clipped by 6 bases and J by 7 bases, with 12 bases between them. This CDR3 region has 12 residues.

The chain is built from TRBV9 and TRBJ1-3; 10 nucleotides align to TRBD1. The CDR3 runs to 14 residues. V lost 4 bases and J lost 6; bases outside the gene matches: 4. In germline, CDR1 is SGDLS, CDR2 YYNGEE. The CDR3 protein is CASSPGTGANTIYF. DNA for the CDR3: TGTGCCAGCAGCCCGGGGACAGGGGCAAACACCATATATTTT.

V gene TRBV4-3 combines with J gene TRBJ2-3, with D perhaps matching TRBD2 (5 bases). This CDR3 is 19 amino acids long. With 1 base removed from V and 1 base from J, the gap between germline ends came to 21 bases. In germline, CDR1 is LGHNA, CDR2 YSLEER. CDR3 sequence: CASSQVRRTVKGGTDTQYF. DNA of the CDR3: TGCGCCAGCAGCCAAGTTCGCCGGACGGTCAAGGGAGGCACAGATACGCAGTATTTT.

This chain links TRBV6-6 with TRBJ1-2; D uncertain. Germline CDR1 reads MNHNY; CDR2 reads SVGAGI (reference sequence). The V and J ends lost 8 bases and 4 bases respectively, with 14 bases between them. The CDR3 is 13 residues long. As DNA, the CDR3 is TGTGCCAGCTTTAACAGAGGAGGCTATGGCTACACCTTC. Its translation is CASFNRGGYGYTF.

V and J are TRBV19 and TRBJ2-2; 12 nucleotides match TRBD2. The J segment lost 5 bases and the V segment lost 7 bases, leaving 2 bases of the junction unmatched. Germline V CDR1 and CDR2: LNHDA, SQIVND (reference sequence). The CDR3 sequence is 14 residues long. The CDR3 DNA sequence: TGTGCCAGTAAAACTAGCGGGGGGACCGGGGAGCTGTTTTTT. Its translation: CASKTSGGTGELFF.

V is TRBV5-5 and J is TRBJ2-3, with D perhaps TRBD1 (6 bases). The CDR3 length is 15 residues. Germline CDR1 reads SGHKS; CDR2 reads YYEKEE (reference sequence). Between the trimmed V and J ends, which lost 2 bases and 0 bases, there was a span of 10 bases. The CDR3 is CASSFWTASTDTQYF. The CDR3 nucleotides are TGTGCCAGCAGCTTTTGGACAGCCAGCACAGATACGCAGTATTTT.

This clone turned up a few times. The CDR3 is CASSLRTGEVGGYGYTF. For the CDR3, the DNA is TGCGCCAGCAGCCTTCGGACAGGGGAGGTAGGAGGCTATGGCTACACCTTC. V gene TRBV4-1 combines with J gene TRBJ1-2; 9 bases agree with TRBD1. This CDR3 spans 17 amino acids. The germline gives CDR1 MGHRA, CDR2 YSYEKL. The V and J ends lost 4 bases and 4 bases, in that order; junction bases with no gene match: 13.

This chain's CDR3 is CASSQDGQVWDEQFF. Here the CDR3 DNA reads TGCGCCAGCAGCCAAGATGGGCAGGTGTGGGATGAGCAGTTCTTC. This sequence joins TRBV4-3 and TRBJ2-1; D gene unclear. The CDR3 is 15 residues long. V lost 0 bases and J lost 8, with 14 bases in between. Germline lookup yields CDR1 LGHNA and CDR2 YSLEER.

The chain uses TRBV7-2 and TRBJ1-1, with D perhaps matching TRBD1 (6 bases). Germline lookup yields CDR1 SGHTA and CDR2 FQGNSA. CDR3 length: 12 residues. Trimming took 5 bases from V and 6 from J, leaving 10 bases between them. CDR3 amino acids: CASSRQVSEAFF. In nucleotides, the CDR3 is TGTGCCAGCAGCCGACAGGTTTCTGAAGCTTTCTTT. The variable domain in full, completed from reference TRBV7-2 and TRBJ1-1, reads GAGVSQSPSNKVTEKGKDVELRCDPISGHTALYWYRQSLGQGLEFLIYFQGNSAPDKSGLPSDRFSAERTGGSVSTLTIQRTQQEDSAVYLCASSRQVSEAFFGQGTRLTVV.

The V and J genes are TRBV10-3 and TRBJ2-7; D perhaps matches TRBD1 (6 bases). The CDR3 is made up of 12 amino acids. The germline V and J ends were trimmed by 5 bases and 6 bases, with 11 bases remaining between them. CDR1 and CDR2 (germline): ENHRY, SYGVKD. CDR3 loop: CAISPQGAEQYF. The CDR3 DNA reads as TGTGCCATCAGTCCACAGGGTGCCGAGCAGTACTTC.

The table lists this clone with a few counts. The chain links TRBV7-9 to TRBJ1-3; TRBD1 might be the D (6 bases). This CDR3 is 15 amino acids long. Germline V gene sequence: CDR1 SEHNR, CDR2 FQNEAQ (reference sequence). Trimming cost V 1 base and J 2 bases, with 9 bases left between them. The CDR3 nucleotides read TGTGCCAGCAGCTTAGAAGGGGGAACTGGAAACACCATATATTTT. It yields the protein CASSLEGGTGNTIYF.

The rearrangement uses TRBV18 and TRBJ2-2; D may be TRBD1 (5 bases). The germline V gene has CDR1 KGHSH and CDR2 LQKENI. The CDR3 covers 14 residues. Trimming removed 3 bases at V and 5 bases at J, with 10 bases between. CDR3: CASSPRQNTGELFF. The CDR3 DNA sequence: TGTGCCAGCTCACCGCGACAGAATACCGGGGAGCTGTTTTTT. Looking up the rest from reference TRBV18 and TRBJ2-2 gives the full variable domain: NAGVMQNPRHLVRRRGQEARLRCSPMKGHSHVYWYRQLPEEGLKFMVYLQKENIIDESGMPKERFSAEFPKEGPSILRIQQVVRGDSAAYFCASSPRQNTGELFFGEGSRLTVL.

The CDR3 coding sequence is TGTGCCAGCAACAGGAACGACAGCCCTAATGAAAAACTGTTTTTT. Translated: CASNRNDSPNEKLFF. The J gene is TRBJ1-4, the V gene TRBV2; D might be TRBD1 (5 bases). Deletions cut 7 bases from V and 3 bases from J, with 15 bases between. The length of the CDR3 is 15 residues. Germline V lookup: CDR1 SNHLY, CDR2 FYNNEI.

This chain links TRBV18 with TRBJ2-1; 10 bases match TRBD2. Unmatched junction bases numbered 1, after V lost 0 bases and J lost 11 bases. CDR3 length equals 13 residues. Germline-derived CDR1 and CDR2 are KGHSH and LQKENI. CDR3 loop: CASSPPTSGKQFF. CDR3 in DNA: TGTGCCAGCTCACCACCCACTAGCGGGAAGCAGTTCTTC.

This chain uses TRBV5-1 with TRBJ2-7; 11 nucleotides align to TRBD1. J gave up 5 bases and V 2 bases, and 6 bases lay outside the gene matches. Germline assignment: CDR1 SGHRS and CDR2 YFSETQ. The CDR3 extends over 15 amino acids. The CDR3 nucleotides read TGCGCCAGCAGCTTCCCGGACAGGGGGCGCGACGAGCAGTACTTC. It encodes CASSFPDRGRDEQYF.

This clone occurred once. The CDR3 sequence is CASRRTGGYTEAFF. For the CDR3, the DNA is TGTGCCAGCAGGCGGACAGGGGGTTACACTGAAGCTTTCTTT. The chain recombines TRBV5-5 with TRBJ1-1; 10 bases map to TRBD1. The CDR3 runs 14 residues. Germline lookup yields CDR1 SGHKS and CDR2 YYEKEE (reference sequence). V lost 5 bases, J lost 3 bases, and 4 bases stayed unmatched.

The chain couples TRBV7-9 to TRBJ2-7, with D possibly TRBD1 on 6 matching bases. CDR1 and CDR2 (germline): SEHNR, FQNEAQ (reference sequence). The V end was cut by 3 bases, the J end by 2 bases, with 11 bases between. This CDR3 is built from 14 residues. The CDR3 DNA reads TGTGCCAGCAGCTTGCAGGGGACGACCTACGAGCAGTACTTC. Its translation is CASSLQGTTYEQYF.

This clone was picked up a small number of times. The identical CDR3 is also encoded by other nucleotide sequences in the sample. The chain carries TRBV6-5 and TRBJ1-2; 9 bases agree with TRBD1. With 6 bases clipped from V and 2 bases from J, the junction kept 4 bases outside the gene matches. Per germline, CDR1 MNHEY and CDR2 SVGAGI. This CDR3 spans 14 amino acids. CDR3 in amino acids: CASSSDRGNYGYTF. CDR3 coding DNA: TGTGCCAGCAGCTCTGACAGGGGGAACTATGGCTACACCTTC.

The CDR3 here is CASSTTGLNTEAFF. The CDR3 DNA reads TGTGCCAGCTCAACCACAGGATTGAACACTGAAGCTTTCTTT. The chain uses TRBV18 and TRBJ1-1, with D tentatively TRBD1 (5 bases). Per germline, CDR1 KGHSH and CDR2 LQKENI. V lost 5 bases and J 0 bases, leaving 10 bases between the germline ends. This CDR3 is 14 amino acids long.

The V gene is TRBV7-2, the J gene TRBJ1-1, with D possibly being TRBD1 (6 bases). Germline V CDR1 and CDR2: SGHTA, FQGNSA. The length of the CDR3 is 13 residues. The V end lost 2 bases, the J end lost 7 bases, and 11 bases lay between the germline ends. The CDR3 here is CASSLRQAGEAFF. For the CDR3, the DNA is TGTGCCAGCAGCTTAAGACAGGCGGGTGAAGCTTTCTTT.

The chain couples TRBV15 to TRBJ2-2; D is perhaps TRBD2 (6 bases). Germline CDR1 is LNHNV and CDR2 is YYDKDF (reference sequence). Deletions cut 4 bases from V and 5 bases from J, with 14 bases between. The CDR3 has 15 amino acids. CDR3 DNA sequence: TGTGCCACCAGCATCGACGTGCGGGGTACCGGGGAGCTGTTTTTT. Amino acids: CATSIDVRGTGELFF.

The chain carries TRBV5-6 and TRBJ2-5; the D gene is possibly TRBD1 (5 bases). Trimming left V 0 bases short and J 5 bases short, with 14 bases between. The CDR3 covers 15 residues. Germline V gene lookup returns CDR1 SGHDT and CDR2 YYEEEE. The CDR3 protein is CASSLAMGPGETQYF. In DNA, the CDR3 is TGTGCCAGCAGCTTGGCCATGGGGCCCGGCGAGACCCAGTACTTC. Using reference TRBV5-6 and TRBJ2-5 for the parts outside the CDR3, the full variable domain is DAGVTQSPTHLIKTRGQQVTLRCSPKSGHDTVSWYQQALGQGPQFIFQYYEEEERQRGNFPDRFSGHQFPNYSSELNVNALLLGDSALYLCASSLAMGPGETQYFGPGTRLLVL.

The V gene is TRBV30, the J gene TRBJ1-5; D is ambiguous. CDR1 is GTSNPN and CDR2 is SVGIG in the germline V gene (reference sequence). The V end lost 1 base, the J end lost 4 bases, and 8 bases lay between the germline ends. This CDR3 contains 13 residues. The chain's CDR3 is CAWSAGPNQPQHF. The CDR3 nucleotides are TGTGCCTGGAGTGCCGGTCCGAATCAGCCCCAGCATTTT. Drawing the rest from reference TRBV30 and TRBJ1-5, the complete variable domain is SQTIHQWPATLVQPVGSPLSLECTVEGTSNPNLYWYRQAAGRGLQLLFYSVGIGQISSEVPQNLSASRPQDRQFILSSKKLLLSDSGFYLCAWSAGPNQPQHFGDGTRLSIL.

The V call is TRBV21-1, the J call TRBJ1-3. TRBV21-1 is a documented pseudogene. The CDR3 is 16 amino acids. The CDR3 DNA follows: TGTGCCAGCAGCATACTACCCCGGTCGGTACTCGACACCATATATTTT. It specifies CASSILPRSVLDTIYF.